These 8 T cell receptor beta chains came from one sample sequenced in a study of blood T cell repertoires in COVID-19. Sequencing used immunoSEQ multiplex PCR; TCRdb keeps in-frame clones, though not all of them. Of around 420,000 clones listed, 70% to 90% were seen once; the top ten hold around 1.9%. The material sequenced was PBMCs or T cells enriched from blood (not recorded which). The source is a woman in her forties with acute COVID-19.

The V and J genes are TRBV4-2 and TRBJ2-1, with 10 bases matching TRBD2. The CDR3 contains 16 residues. The J segment lost 6 bases and the V segment lost 0 bases, leaving 5 bases of the junction unmatched. Germline V gene data show CDR1 as LGHNA and CDR2 as YNFKEQ. CDR3 sequence (DNA): TGTGCCAGCAGCCAAGATGTGGCTAGCGGGGGCAATGAGCAGTTCTTC. Translation: CASSQDVASGGNEQFF.

The chain links TRBV3-1 (or the pseudogene TRBV3-2) to TRBJ1-1; D might be TRBD1 (5 bases). V lost 3 bases to trimming and J lost 5 bases, with 13 bases between them. Germline lookup yields CDR1 LGHDT and CDR2 YNNKEL (reference sequence). The CDR3 has 14 amino acids. The CDR3 region has the DNA TGTGCCAGCAGCCAGACGGGGGTACTTACTGAAGCTTTCTTT. Its translation: CASSQTGVLTEAFF.

The CDR3 DNA follows: TGTGCCAGCAGCCAAGGGGTTAGCTCCTCCTACGAGCAGTACTTC. Its translation: CASSQGVSSSYEQYF. The V and J genes are TRBV4-2 and TRBJ2-7; D unresolved. Germline V lookup: CDR1 LGHNA, CDR2 YNFKEQ. The V end lost 1 base, the J end lost 0 bases, and 10 bases lay between the germline ends. There are 15 residues in the CDR3.

This rearrangement joins TRBV18 to TRBJ2-2, with D possibly matching TRBD1 (5 bases). The CDR3 length is 16 residues. Germline V gene lookup returns CDR1 KGHSH and CDR2 LQKENI. V lost 8 bases, J lost 4 bases, and 20 bases lay in between. The CDR3 loop reads CASPSPSGSGTGELFF. The CDR3 region has the DNA TGTGCCAGCCCTTCACCATCAGGGTCGGGCACCGGGGAGCTGTTTTTT.

The chain joins TRBV6-5 to TRBJ1-3, with D perhaps TRBD1 (6 bases). With 6 bases removed from V and 4 bases from J, the gap between germline ends came to 16 bases. This CDR3 is 15 amino acids long. The germline V gene has CDR1 MNHEY and CDR2 SVGAGI. CDR3 loop: CASSSAGARGNTIYF. As DNA, the CDR3 is TGTGCCAGCAGCAGCGCGGGGGCGCGGGGAAACACCATATATTTT.

The V and J genes are TRBV2 and TRBJ1-4; TRBD1 agrees at 10 bases. The V gene end was trimmed by 6 bases and the J gene end by 3 bases; junction bases not matched to a gene: 4. CDR1 is SNHLY, CDR2 FYNNEI, per germline. This CDR3 comprises 15 residues. The CDR3 nucleotides are TGTGCCAGCAGGGGACAGGGGTTGGCTAATGAAAAACTGTTTTTT. Translation: CASRGQGLANEKLFF.

This rearrangement joins TRBV30 to TRBJ1-6; no definite D call. Germline CDR1 reads GTSNPN; CDR2 reads SVGIG (reference sequence). Trimming removed 5 bases from V and 10 bases from J, with 9 bases in between. The CDR3 runs to 11 residues. The CDR3 is CAWGGGSPLHF. The CDR3 nucleotides read TGTGCCTGGGGTGGCGGGTCACCCCTCCACTTT.

This sequence joins TRBV19 and TRBJ1-4; 7 bases are a match to TRBD1. The germline V gene has CDR1 LNHDA and CDR2 SQIVND (reference sequence). V dropped 5 bases and J dropped 4; count of bases not matched to a gene: 10. This CDR3 comprises 16 residues. CDR3 sequence: CASSVYRGGINEKLFF. The CDR3 region has the DNA TGTGCCAGTAGTGTTTACCGAGGGGGCATTAATGAAAAACTGTTTTTT.